The T cell receptor beta chain described here comes from a study of blood T cell repertoires in COVID-19. Study-wide background: Sites in the United States, Italy and Spain provided acute and convalescent COVID-19 samples. The analysed material was cDNA or gDNA that came from T cells, B-cell-depleted T cells, or PBMCs.

In the source study's methods: Reference gene primer amplification gave nucleated cell count estimates. The assay was immunoSEQ multiplex PCR, and TCRdb's table has in-frame clones only and misses some. The V and J calls and the clone size are those of that table, but D and trimming were determined from the DNA. The sample has 98,000 or so clones, 82% seen once. V dropped 4 bases and J dropped 6; count of bases not matched to a gene: 8. Germline lookup yields CDR1 SGHRS and CDR2 YFSETQ. The CDR3 loop spans 16 amino acids. The source material was peripheral blood. The J gene is TRBJ1-6, the V gene TRBV5-1; 9 bases fit TRBD1. The source of this sequence is a man aged 55 to 70 with acute or convalescent COVID-19. The CDR3 reads CASSGGQGFRNSPLHF. CDR3 coding DNA: TGCGCCAGCAGCGGGGGACAGGGATTTCGTAATTCACCCCTCCACTTT.